The clone carrying this TCR beta chain showed up just a few times. Its specificity is unknown. Using a J-beta primer mix together with a sample-barcoded 5' primer, a second PCR was run for about 6 to 12 cycles. TCRdb re-analysed the 5' RACE reads in MiXCR, keeping a single row per CDR3 protein. In the table there are about 620,000 distinct CDR3 sequences, more than 45% of which are singletons. This specimen comes from a study of blood T cells in healthy people across ages. Whole-study findings and limits: The study lacked donor CMV status, which possibly confounded expanded clonotype changes.

This sequence was found in a woman at least 80 years old in good health. The source material was blood.

The CDR3: CASSPLASYNEQFF. The CDR3 bases are TGTGCCAGCTCACCCCTAGCCTCCTACAATGAGCAGTTCTTC. The chain is built from TRBV18 and TRBJ2-1; TRBD2 is a possible D gene (5 bases). The CDR3 is 14 residues long. V lost 3 bases and J lost 0, with 6 bases in between. Germline V gene data show CDR1 as KGHSH and CDR2 as LQKENI.